The rows below give T cell receptor beta chains drawn from one sample of a study of shared clonotypes between healthy human individuals. Produced via immunoSEQ multiplex PCR; TCRdb's table is partial and in-frame only. This sample carries approximately 980,000 clones, over 60% of them seen once, and the ten largest clones take roughly 1.5%. The sequencing input was memory CD4+ T cells sorted from blood. The receptors stem from a man between 18 and 35 years old in good health. CDR3s include the opening cysteine and the closing phenylalanine or tryptophan. The D gene is left open where the match is weak. Clone size is shown for a subset of rows, as once, few, many or a class of expanded clone.

V gene	J gene	clone size	D gene	CDR3 protein	CDR3 DNA
TRBV10-3	TRBJ1-4	.	TRBD1	CATREQTGRRGEKLFF	TGTGCCACTCGGGAACAGACAGGGCGAAGGGGGGAAAAACTGTTTTTT
TRBV28	TRBJ1-5	.	.	CASREGTPAYQPQHF	TGTGCCAGCAGGGAAGGGACGCCTGCCTATCAGCCCCAGCATTTT
TRBV7-7	TRBJ2-2	.	.	CASSTGLNTGELFF	TGTGCTAGCAGTACGGGACTGAACACCGGGGAGCTGTTTTTT
TRBV6-1	TRBJ2-7	.	TRBD1	CASRPQGAYEQYF	TGTGCCAGCCGGCCGCAGGGGGCCTACGAGCAGTACTTC
TRBV6-7	TRBJ1-5	.	.	CASSYTCMANCNQPQHF	TGTGCCAGCAGTTACACGTGCATGGCCAACTGCAATCAGCCCCAGCATTTT
TRBV27	TRBJ1-5	once	.	CASSLRGDYSNQPQHF	TGTGCCAGCAGTCTACGAGGGGATTATAGCAATCAGCCCCAGCATTTT
TRBV5-1	TRBJ2-5	.	.	CASSLGAGQETQYF	TGCGCCAGCAGCTTGGGAGCAGGGCAGGAGACCCAGTACTTC
TRBV11-2	TRBJ2-5	.	.	CASSLWETQYF	TGTGCCAGCAGCTTATGGGAGACCCAGTACTTC
TRBV7-2	TRBJ2-1	.	.	CASSFVPGPGNEQFF	TGTGCCAGCAGCTTCGTCCCGGGCCCAGGGAATGAGCAGTTCTTC
TRBV5-1	TRBJ1-6	once	.	CASSLAGVNNSPLHF	TGCGCCAGCAGCTTGGCGGGGGTGAATAATTCACCCCTCCACTTT
TRBV7-9	TRBJ1-1	.	.	CASSHLDGLHTEAFF	TGTGCCAGCAGCCATTTGGACGGGCTGCACACTGAAGCTTTCTTT
TRBV15	TRBJ2-1	.	TRBD2	CATSRDRGGGLNEQFF	TGTGCCACCAGCAGAGATCGGGGCGGGGGGTTGAATGAGCAGTTCTTC
TRBV5-1	TRBJ2-7	.	.	CASSGTGTLYEQYF	TGCGCCAGCAGCGGAACCGGGACCCTCTACGAGCAGTACTTC
TRBV10-1	TRBJ2-3	few	.	CASSESGSFPTDTQYF	TGCGCCAGCAGTGAGTCAGGGTCTTTTCCCACAGATACGCAGTATTTT
TRBV27	TRBJ1-2	.	TRBD1	CASSPRQGGYGYTF	TGTGCCAGCAGTCCCCGACAGGGAGGCTATGGCTACACCTTC
TRBV6-1	TRBJ1-1	.	.	CASSEGMGRLNTEAFF	TGTGCCAGCAGTGAAGGTATGGGGAGGTTGAACACTGAAGCTTTCTTT
TRBV5-1	TRBJ1-2	.	.	CASSLGTEGYTF	TGCGCCAGCAGCTTGGGGACAGAAGGCTACACCTTC
TRBV11-2	TRBJ2-5	.	TRBD2	CASSLTSGETQYF	TGTGCCAGCAGCTTGACTAGCGGCGAGACCCAGTACTTC
TRBV6-5	TRBJ1-1	few	.	CASSYPRGGVNTEAFF	TGTGCCAGCAGTTACCCGAGGGGGGGAGTGAACACTGAAGCTTTCTTT
TRBV28	TRBJ2-5	.	.	CASSLGWGGETQYF	TGTGCCAGCAGTTTAGGGTGGGGCGGGGAGACCCAGTACTTC